Following are 19 T cell receptor beta chains from one sample sequenced in a study of neoadjuvant anti-PD-1 for oral cavity cancer (dated by TCRdb to 2020 to 2022). Preparation of the library involved the immunoSEQ multiplex PCR assay. TCRdb obtained this table from immuneACCESS and retained in-frame rearrangements with V and J assigned. These tables miss some clones; where compared with another copy, unresolved V genes account for less than half of the shortfall, and the remainder is unexplained. Here the sample has over 65,000 clones; roughly 84% occur a single time. Of the sample, about 3.7% is held by the ten largest clones. Per the publication, the time point label means: after neoadjuvant nivolumab, at surgical resection. The sequencing used PBMCs, collected after nivolumab (anti-PD-1) treatment. The receptors derive from a person between 35 and 79 years old with oral cavity squamous cell carcinoma.

The chain carries TRBV7-9 and TRBJ2-7, with 7 bases aligning to TRBD1. The junction had 15 bases not matched to a gene; V was cut back by 4 bases and J by 3 bases. CDR3 length: 17 residues. The V gene's germline CDR1 is SEHNR and CDR2 FQNEAQ (reference sequence). The CDR3 loop reads CASSSTQPGQDNYEQYF. The CDR3 DNA is TGTGCCAGCAGCTCAACGCAGCCCGGACAGGATAACTACGAGCAGTACTTC.

The chain combines TRBV29-1 with TRBJ1-1; D is unresolved. Germline V CDR1 and CDR2: SQVTM, ANQGSEA. The V and J ends lost 4 bases and 0 bases respectively, with 6 bases between them. This CDR3 has 12 amino acids. The CDR3 loop reads CSVVGVNTEAFF. In nucleotides, the CDR3 is TGCAGCGTTGTGGGCGTGAACACTGAAGCTTTCTTT.

V gene TRBV29-1 combines with J gene TRBJ1-5; the D is unclear. The CDR3 is 13 amino acids. Trimming cost V 4 bases and J 5 bases, with 12 bases left between them. Germline lookup yields CDR1 SQVTM and CDR2 ANQGSEA. The CDR3 reads CSVGEGWDQPQHF. The CDR3 DNA follows: TGCAGCGTTGGTGAAGGGTGGGATCAGCCCCAGCATTTT.

This chain links TRBV27 with TRBJ2-2, with a possible D match to TRBD1 (7 bases). The CDR3 is 17 residues long. Trimming took off 3 bases at V and 5 bases at J, with 19 bases between the two ends. CDR1 MNHEY and CDR2 SMNVEV come from the germline V gene (reference sequence). CDR3 coding DNA: TGTGCCAGCAGTTTTACCCGGAAGGGGGCGGGAACCGGGGAGCTGTTTTTT. Its translation: CASSFTRKGAGTGELFF.

This chain uses TRBV14 with TRBJ1-1; D gene unclear. The CDR3 loop spans 12 amino acids. The V gene's germline CDR1 is SGHDN and CDR2 FVKESK. V lost 2 bases to trimming and J lost 11 bases, with 12 bases between them. Written as DNA, the CDR3 is TGTGCCAGCAGCCAAAATTATGTAAAGGCTTTCTTT. It codes for CASSQNYVKAFF.

This chain connects TRBV10-3 to TRBJ2-2; D possibly uses TRBD1 or TRBD2 (6 bases each). The germline V and J ends were trimmed by 9 bases and 1 base, with 12 bases remaining between them. The CDR3 spans 14 residues. CDR1 is ENHRY and CDR2 is SYGVKD in the germline V gene. CDR3 sequence (DNA): TGTGCCATTCACGGGGGCCAGAACACCGGGGAGCTGTTTTTT. Translating gives CAIHGGQNTGELFF.

The chain uses TRBV19 and TRBJ1-1; D ambiguous. Between the trimmed V and J ends, which lost 0 bases and 4 bases, there was a span of 9 bases. The CDR3 has 14 amino acids. Germline loops: CDR1 LNHDA, CDR2 SQIVND (reference sequence). CDR3 sequence reads: CASSIDPGGTEAFF. CDR3 nucleotides: TGTGCCAGTAGTATAGACCCGGGTGGCACTGAAGCTTTCTTT. The whole variable domain, remainder taken from reference TRBV19 and TRBJ1-1, is DGGITQSPKYLFRKEGQNVTLSCEQNLNHDAMYWYRQDPGQGLRLIYYSQIVNDFQKGDIAEGYSVSREKKESFPLTVTSAQKNPTAFYLCASSIDPGGTEAFFGQGTRLTVV.

The chain combines TRBV30 with TRBJ1-3, with TRBD1 identical over 9 bases. Trimming removed 2 bases from V and 7 bases from J; junction bases left unmatched: 3. CDR1 is GTSNPN, CDR2 SVGIG, per germline (reference sequence). This CDR3 is built from 13 residues. DNA for the CDR3: TGTGCCTGGAGTACAGACAGGGGGAACACCATATATTTT. Translated, it gives CAWSTDRGNTIYF. Filled out from reference TRBV30 and TRBJ1-3, the complete variable domain reads SQTIHQWPATLVQPVGSPLSLECTVEGTSNPNLYWYRQAAGRGLQLLFYSVGIGQISSEVPQNLSASRPQDRQFILSSKKLLLSDSGFYLCAWSTDRGNTIYFGEGSWLTVV.

This clone appeared a few times. The chain joins TRBV6-1 to TRBJ1-2, with a tentative D call TRBD1 (5 bases). The CDR3 is made up of 12 amino acids. CDR1 and CDR2 (germline): MNHNS, SASEGT. The ends were cut back, 7 bases at V and 7 bases at J, with 13 bases in the middle. CDR3 protein: CASTWGEGGYTF. The CDR3 DNA follows: TGTGCCAGCACTTGGGGGGAGGGTGGCTACACCTTC.

V and J are TRBV18 and TRBJ2-7; either TRBD1 or TRBD2 may supply D (5 bases each). This CDR3 is 13 amino acids long. Trimming removed 3 bases from V and 1 base from J, with 7 bases in between. Germline V gene sequence: CDR1 KGHSH, CDR2 LQKENI. The DNA for the CDR3 is TGTGCCAGCTCACCCGAGGGGTCCTACGAGCAGTACTTC. It is translated as CASSPEGSYEQYF.

This chain connects TRBV5-1 to TRBJ2-7; 7 nucleotides align to TRBD2. This CDR3 has 13 amino acids. Germline assignment: CDR1 SGHRS and CDR2 YFSETQ. J gave up 5 bases and V 2 bases, and 4 bases lay outside the gene matches. The CDR3 DNA sequence: TGCGCCAGCAGCTTCGGGGGGAGCAACGAGCAGTACTTC. Amino acids: CASSFGGSNEQYF.

The table lists this clone with a few counts. The V gene is TRBV15, the J gene TRBJ2-7; D ambiguous. The germline gives CDR1 LNHNV, CDR2 YYDKDF (reference sequence). Deletions cut 1 base from V and 2 bases from J, with 6 bases between. The CDR3 is made up of 13 amino acids. The CDR3 coding sequence is TGTGCCACCAGCAGAGGGTGGGCCTACGAGCAGTACTTC. Its translation is CATSRGWAYEQYF.

This clone was picked up one time. The V gene is TRBV10-2, the J gene TRBJ2-3; 9 nucleotides agree with TRBD2. The CDR3 is 17 amino acids. V lost 2 bases, J lost 6 bases, and 12 bases stayed unmatched. CDR1 is WSHSY and CDR2 is SAAADI in the germline V gene. CDR3 loop: CASSEPSGTSLRDTQYF. The CDR3, as DNA: TGCGCCAGCAGTGAGCCGTCCGGGACTAGCCTCAGGGATACGCAGTATTTT.

This clone was seen just once. The chain carries TRBV19 and TRBJ1-1; D is undetermined. This CDR3 region has 15 residues. The V and J ends lost 5 bases and 1 base respectively, with 14 bases between them. The germline V gene encodes CDR1 LNHDA and CDR2 SQIVND (reference sequence). The CDR3 reads CASSFARKGNTEAFF. CDR3 bases: TGTGCCAGTAGTTTCGCTCGGAAGGGGAACACTGAAGCTTTCTTT.

Comments on this clone: At the DNA level, this CDR3 is encoded by other sequences in the same sample as well. V and J are TRBV2 and TRBJ2-1; 8 bases line up with TRBD1. The CDR3 sequence is 14 residues long. V lost 9 bases and J lost 0; bases outside the gene matches: 4. CDR1 is SNHLY, CDR2 FYNNEI, per germline. The CDR3 sequence: CASSDRGSYNEQFF. The CDR3 DNA reads as TGTGCCAGTAGCGACAGGGGCTCCTACAATGAGCAGTTCTTC.

The chain combines TRBV28 with TRBJ2-7; tentatively, D is TRBD1 (5 bases). Germline lookup yields CDR1 MDHEN and CDR2 SYDVKM. Deletions cut 7 bases from V and 7 bases from J, with 35 bases between. The CDR3 runs 19 residues. CDR3 loop: CASTPPDSPLPLRAGEQYF. DNA for the CDR3: TGTGCCAGCACCCCTCCAGACAGTCCTTTACCTCTACGAGCAGGAGAGCAGTACTTC.

This clone was picked up one time. The gene calls are TRBV11-2 and TRBJ2-5; D gene unclear. The V gene's germline CDR1 is SGHAT and CDR2 FQNNGV. Trimming left V 3 bases short and J 5 bases short, with 7 bases between. The CDR3 consists of 12 residues. Written as DNA, the CDR3 is TGTGCCAGCAGCTTGTCCAGGGAGACCCAGTACTTC. It is translated as CASSLSRETQYF.

The chain carries TRBV7-9 and TRBJ2-3; D is undetermined. There are 15 residues in the CDR3. Trimming removed 5 bases from V and 0 bases from J, with 12 bases in between. Germline CDR1 reads SEHNR; CDR2 reads FQNEAQ (reference sequence). The CDR3 spells CASSRVASSTDTQYF. The CDR3 nucleotides are TGTGCCAGCAGCCGTGTGGCATCTAGCACAGATACGCAGTATTTT.

The chain combines TRBV30 with TRBJ2-1; D is undetermined. The V gene's germline CDR1 is GTSNPN and CDR2 SVGIG (reference sequence). Trimming took off 1 base at V and 4 bases at J, with 11 bases between the two ends. The CDR3 has 14 amino acids. CDR3 nucleotide sequence: TGTGCCTGGAGTGGCGAAAAAAAGTACAATGAGCAGTTCTTC. Translated: CAWSGEKKYNEQFF.